This TCR beta chain stems from a study of T cells in Graves' hyperthyroidism and ophthalmopathy. In the study overall: Peripheral blood was obtained at initial diagnosis, preceding any treatment.

The length of the CDR3 is 15 residues. The germline gives CDR1 KGHSH, CDR2 LQKENI. V lost 4 bases and J lost 2; bases outside the gene matches: 5. Remarks on this clonotype: Its antigen is not identified.

Broader study findings: A median about 6.2 months before onset, the model predicted ophthalmopathy. Most clonotypes that expanded in the thyroid above 0.001 also showed up in blood.

Template material for amplifying TCR beta CDR3 regions consisted of RNA transcripts. The primer set for the first-round RT-PCR of the TCR CDR3 was HTBI. MiXCR, run by TCRdb on the multiplex PCR reads, gives a single entry per CDR3 protein. The sample contains 250,000 to 300,000 distinct CDR3 sequences, over 15% of which appear only once. The sample taken for sequencing was blood. This sequence originates from a woman aged 55-70 years with Graves' ophthalmopathy. The chain combines TRBV18 with TRBJ2-7; 10 bases are shared with TRBD1. In nucleotides, the CDR3 is TGTGCCAGCTCACTCGGACAGGGGGATACCTACGAGCAGTACTTC. It specifies CASSLGQGDTYEQYF.